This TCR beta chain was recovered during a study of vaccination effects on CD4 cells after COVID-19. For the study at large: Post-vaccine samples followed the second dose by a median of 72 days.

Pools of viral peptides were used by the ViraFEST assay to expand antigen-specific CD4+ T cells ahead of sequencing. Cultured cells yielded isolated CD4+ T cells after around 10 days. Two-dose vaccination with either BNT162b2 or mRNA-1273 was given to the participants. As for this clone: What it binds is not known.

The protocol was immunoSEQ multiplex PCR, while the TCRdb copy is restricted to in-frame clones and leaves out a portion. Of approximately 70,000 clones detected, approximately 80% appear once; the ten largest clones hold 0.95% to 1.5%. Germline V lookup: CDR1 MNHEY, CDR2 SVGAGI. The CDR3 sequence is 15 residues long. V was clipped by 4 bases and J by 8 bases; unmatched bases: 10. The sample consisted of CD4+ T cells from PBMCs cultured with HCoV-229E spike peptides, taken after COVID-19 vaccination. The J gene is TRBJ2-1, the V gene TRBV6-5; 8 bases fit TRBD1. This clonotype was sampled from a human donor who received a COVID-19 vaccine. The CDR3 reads CASSLGVRGQDEQFF. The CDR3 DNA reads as TGTGCCAGCAGTTTAGGGGTCCGGGGACAGGATGAGCAGTTCTTC.